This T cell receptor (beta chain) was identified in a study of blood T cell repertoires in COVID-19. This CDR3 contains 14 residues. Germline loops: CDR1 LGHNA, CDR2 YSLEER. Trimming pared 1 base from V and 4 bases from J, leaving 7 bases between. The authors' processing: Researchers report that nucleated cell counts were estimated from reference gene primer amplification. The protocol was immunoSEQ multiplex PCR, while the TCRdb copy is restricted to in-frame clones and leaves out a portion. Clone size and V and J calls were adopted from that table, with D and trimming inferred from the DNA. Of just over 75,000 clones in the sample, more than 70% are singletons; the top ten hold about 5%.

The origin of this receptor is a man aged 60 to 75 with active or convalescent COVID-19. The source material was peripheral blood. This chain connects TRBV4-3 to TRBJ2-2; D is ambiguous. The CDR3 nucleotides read TGCGCCAGCAGCCAAGTGGAGACCACCGGGGAGCTGTTTTTT. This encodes CASSQVETTGELFF.